This TCR beta chain came from a study of neoadjuvant nivolumab and ipilimumab in lung cancer. Study as a whole: The combination arm added day-1 ipilimumab 1 mg/kg to nivolumab 3 mg/kg on days 1, 15, 29. General observations from the study: A small number of samples were TCR sequenced. From pretherapy to surgery, tumor richness and clonality rose with dual therapy.

The repertoire was sequenced with immunoSEQ multiplex PCR; TCRdb's copy has only in-frame clones and lacks some. The sample has around 7,700 clones; about 76% are singletons. As to this clone: Antigen: not known.

This sequence was found in an adult with non-small cell lung cancer. The specimen comprised adjacent normal lung tissue, sampled after neoadjuvant nivolumab, alone or with ipilimumab, at or shortly before surgery.

The CDR3 sequence: CASSTWAGDGYTF. For the CDR3, the DNA is TGTGCCAGCAGTACCTGGGCAGGTGATGGCTACACCTTC. The chain combines TRBV6-5 with TRBJ1-2; no firm D call. Per germline, CDR1 MNHEY and CDR2 SVGAGI. With 5 bases removed from V and 6 bases from J, the gap between germline ends came to 13 bases. The CDR3 spans 13 residues.